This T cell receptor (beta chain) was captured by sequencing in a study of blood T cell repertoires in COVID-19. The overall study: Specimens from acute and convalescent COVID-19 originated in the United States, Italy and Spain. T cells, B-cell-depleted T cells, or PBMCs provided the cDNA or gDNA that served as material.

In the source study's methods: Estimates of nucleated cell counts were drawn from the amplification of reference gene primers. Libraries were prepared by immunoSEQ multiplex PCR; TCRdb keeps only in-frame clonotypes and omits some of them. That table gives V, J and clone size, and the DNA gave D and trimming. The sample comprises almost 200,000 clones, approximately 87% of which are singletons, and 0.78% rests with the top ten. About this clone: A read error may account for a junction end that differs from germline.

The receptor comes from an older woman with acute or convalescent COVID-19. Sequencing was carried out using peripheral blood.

CDR3 bases: TGTGCCAGCAGCCTCACTAGCGGGGGGGGCACAAATACGCAGTATTTT. It encodes CASSLTSGGGTNTQYF. The V gene is TRBV11-3, the J gene TRBJ2-3; 13 nucleotides agree with TRBD2. The CDR3 is 16 amino acids. Germline V gene lookup returns CDR1 SGHNT and CDR2 YENEEA.